Sequencing of this T cell receptor beta chain was carried out in a study of blood T cell repertoires in COVID-19. Across the whole study: Spain, Italy and the United States supplied samples that represented acute and convalescent COVID-19. T cells, B-cell-depleted T cells, or PBMCs supplied cDNA or gDNA.

Sequencing used immunoSEQ multiplex PCR; TCRdb keeps in-frame clones, though not all of them. The table lists 75,000 to 95,000 clones, 85% of them singletons. Losses at the gene ends were 3 bases for V and 1 base for J; bases not matched to a gene: 7. CDR1 and CDR2 (germline): SGHDT, YYEEEE. This CDR3 is built from 15 residues. Sequenced input: peripheral blood. The receptor was isolated from a man at least 80 years old with active or convalescent COVID-19. The chain carries TRBV5-6 and TRBJ2-7; TRBD1 aligns across 7 bases. The CDR3 protein is CASSWGQLPSYEQYV. The CDR3 DNA sequence: TGTGCCAGCAGCTGGGGACAGCTACCTTCCTACGAGCAGTACGTC.